This TCR beta chain was obtained from a study of CD8 T cells in ankylosing spondylitis. The TCR beta libraries were generated through quantitative 5'-RACE incorporating molecular barcodes. TCRdb recomputed calls from the 5' RACE reads with MiXCR, one row per CDR3 protein. The sample lists about 350,000 distinct CDR3 sequences, roughly 22% seen once, with under 15% in the top ten. Notes on this clonotype: Its specificity is unknown. A read error may produce the germline difference seen at one junction end.

Regarding the study as a whole: The clones that were linked to disease were reported to be significantly enriched in matched synovial fluid samples from ankylosing spondylitis patients. A TCR beta motif of under 10 highly homologous variants seemed to mark ankylosing spondylitis blood.

The CDR3 sequence is 10 residues long. Per germline, CDR1 SGHTA and CDR2 FQGNSA. This chain links TRBV7-2 with TRBJ1-2; the D is unclear. This clonotype was sampled from a male donor with ankylosing spondylitis or in good health (not recorded which). The sequenced sample was blood, either unsorted or a sorted T cell fraction (not recorded which). The CDR3: CASILGGYTF. CDR3 nucleotide sequence: TGTGCCAGCATCTTAGGCGGCTACACCTTC.